A selection of T cell receptor beta chains follows, all from one sample in a study of vaccination and CD4 T cells after COVID-19. TCRdb analysed the PCR reads with MiXCR anew, one entry per CDR3 protein. The table includes more than 11,000 distinct CDR3 sequences, 50% to 55% detected once. These TCRs are of unknown antigen specificity. What was sequenced was CD4+ T cells from blood, cultured in vitro. The receptors here all came from a human donor who had recovered from COVID-19. CDR3s include the opening cysteine and the closing phenylalanine or tryptophan. Fields, in order: D gene, J gene, clone size, CDR3 length, V gene, CDR3 protein, CDR3 DNA. A D gene is named only where the DNA matches it firmly. A clone size is listed for some rows: how often the clone was seen (once, few, many), or a class if it is expanded.

D gene: .
J gene: TRBJ2-5
clone size: .
CDR3 length: 16
V gene: TRBV29-1
CDR3 protein: CSVRKGRNWGQETQYF
CDR3 DNA: TGCAGCGTCCGAAAGGGAAGGAACTGGGGGCAAGAGACCCAGTACTTC

D gene: TRBD1
J gene: TRBJ2-5
clone size: .
CDR3 length: 16
V gene: TRBV28
CDR3 protein: CASSFRAGGGQETQYF
CDR3 DNA: TGTGCCAGCAGTTTTCGAGCAGGGGGCGGTCAAGAGACCCAGTACTTC

D gene: .
J gene: TRBJ2-2
clone size: .
CDR3 length: 15
V gene: TRBV12-3/TRBV12-4
CDR3 protein: CASVLDRSYTGELFF
CDR3 DNA: TGTGCCAGCGTACTTGACAGGTCCTACACCGGGGAGCTGTTTTTT

D gene: .
J gene: TRBJ1-6
clone size: .
CDR3 length: 13
V gene: TRBV2
CDR3 protein: CASKLGGDSPLHF
CDR3 DNA: TGTGCCAGCAAGTTGGGGGGCGATTCACCCCTCCACTTT

D gene: TRBD1
J gene: TRBJ1-6
clone size: few
CDR3 length: 14
V gene: TRBV10-3
CDR3 protein: CAISTGQENSPLHF
CDR3 DNA: TGTGCCATCAGCACGGGACAGGAAAATTCACCCCTCCACTTT

D gene: .
J gene: TRBJ1-1
clone size: .
CDR3 length: 16
V gene: TRBV6-2/TRBV6-3
CDR3 protein: CASSSYQGLKNTEAFF
CDR3 DNA: TGTGCCAGCAGTTCGTACCAGGGACTGAAGAACACTGAAGCTTTCTTT

D gene: .
J gene: TRBJ2-6
clone size: .
CDR3 length: 13
V gene: TRBV28
CDR3 protein: CASSRPGANVLTF
CDR3 DNA: TGTGCCAGCAGTCGCCCTGGGGCCAACGTCCTGACTTTC

D gene: TRBD1
J gene: TRBJ1-1
clone size: few
CDR3 length: 14
V gene: TRBV20-1
CDR3 protein: CSARDPTGRSEAFF
CDR3 DNA: TGCAGTGCTAGAGATCCGACAGGGAGATCTGAAGCTTTCTTT

D gene: TRBD2
J gene: TRBJ2-5
clone size: .
CDR3 length: 15
V gene: TRBV11-2
CDR3 protein: CASSHTAGGQETQYF
CDR3 DNA: TGTGCCAGCAGCCATACGGCGGGGGGGCAAGAGACCCAGTACTTC

D gene: TRBD2
J gene: TRBJ2-1
clone size: .
CDR3 length: 15
V gene: TRBV10-3
CDR3 protein: CAISGLRLARDEQFF
CDR3 DNA: TGTGCCATCAGTGGTCTCAGACTAGCGAGAGATGAGCAGTTCTTC

D gene: .
J gene: TRBJ2-7
clone size: .
CDR3 length: 15
V gene: TRBV11-3
CDR3 protein: CASSLRSGVTYEQYF
CDR3 DNA: TGTGCCAGCAGCTTAAGGTCTGGCGTTACCTACGAGCAGTACTTC

D gene: TRBD1
J gene: TRBJ1-2
clone size: .
CDR3 length: 12
V gene: TRBV7-9
CDR3 protein: CAIVGQGYGYTF
CDR3 DNA: TGTGCCATCGTAGGACAGGGCTATGGCTACACCTTC

D gene: .
J gene: TRBJ1-5
clone size: few
CDR3 length: 15
V gene: TRBV7-8
CDR3 protein: CASSPAWGSNQPQHF
CDR3 DNA: TGTGCCAGCAGCCCAGCGTGGGGTAGCAATCAGCCCCAGCATTTT

D gene: TRBD2
J gene: TRBJ2-3
clone size: .
CDR3 length: 14
V gene: TRBV27
CDR3 protein: CASKAGSGTDTQYF
CDR3 DNA: TGTGCCAGCAAAGCGGGATCTGGCACAGATACGCAGTATTTT

D gene: .
J gene: TRBJ2-5
clone size: .
CDR3 length: 14
V gene: TRBV15
CDR3 protein: CATSRDLGGETQYF
CDR3 DNA: TGTGCCACCAGCAGAGATTTGGGTGGGGAGACCCAGTACTTC

D gene: .
J gene: TRBJ1-6
clone size: .
CDR3 length: 15
V gene: TRBV6-2/TRBV6-3
CDR3 protein: CASSYPGYGNSPLHF
CDR3 DNA: TGTGCCAGCAGTTACCCTGGGTACGGCAATTCACCCCTCCACTTT

D gene: .
J gene: TRBJ1-6
clone size: .
CDR3 length: 15
V gene: TRBV28
CDR3 protein: CASSLTVQPNSPLHF
CDR3 DNA: TGCGCCAGCAGTTTAACGGTACAGCCTAATTCACCCCTCCACTTT

D gene: .
J gene: TRBJ1-1
clone size: .
CDR3 length: 15
V gene: TRBV5-4
CDR3 protein: CASSLDRAKNTEAFF
CDR3 DNA: TGTGCCAGCAGCTTGGATCGTGCCAAGAACACTGAAGCTTTCTTT

D gene: .
J gene: TRBJ2-5
clone size: .
CDR3 length: 15
V gene: TRBV20-1
CDR3 protein: CSARALSGSQETQYF
CDR3 DNA: TGCAGTGCTAGAGCTTTGAGCGGGTCCCAAGAGACCCAGTACTTC

D gene: TRBD2
J gene: TRBJ2-7
clone size: few
CDR3 length: 14
V gene: TRBV28
CDR3 protein: CASSLAGDSYEQYF
CDR3 DNA: TGTGCCAGCAGTTTAGCGGGGGACTCCTACGAGCAGTACTTC

D gene: .
J gene: TRBJ1-1
clone size: .
CDR3 length: 15
V gene: TRBV20-1
CDR3 protein: CSASPDGRMNTEAFF
CDR3 DNA: TGCAGTGCCAGTCCGGACGGTAGGATGAACACTGAAGCTTTCTTT

D gene: .
J gene: TRBJ1-5
clone size: .
CDR3 length: 14
V gene: TRBV2
CDR3 protein: CASSEDGRNQPQHF
CDR3 DNA: TGTGCCAGCAGTGAAGACGGCCGCAATCAGCCCCAGCATTTT

D gene: TRBD2
J gene: TRBJ2-3
clone size: .
CDR3 length: 17
V gene: TRBV15
CDR3 protein: CATSRDLAGVSTDTQYF
CDR3 DNA: TGTGCCACCAGCAGAGATCTAGCGGGGGTTAGCACAGATACGCAGTATTTT

D gene: TRBD1
J gene: TRBJ1-1
clone size: few
CDR3 length: 15
V gene: TRBV6-5
CDR3 protein: CASSYASDRVSGAFF
CDR3 DNA: TGTGCCAGCAGTTACGCATCGGACAGGGTTAGTGGGGCTTTCTTT

D gene: TRBD2
J gene: TRBJ2-3
clone size: .
CDR3 length: 13
V gene: TRBV10-3
CDR3 protein: CAISPGGADTQYF
CDR3 DNA: TGTGCCATCAGTCCGGGAGGGGCAGATACGCAGTATTTT

D gene: TRBD1
J gene: TRBJ1-4
clone size: .
CDR3 length: 14
V gene: TRBV28
CDR3 protein: CASRDDRGGEKLFF
CDR3 DNA: TGTGCCAGCAGAGATGACAGGGGAGGTGAAAAACTGTTTTTT

D gene: TRBD1
J gene: TRBJ2-7
clone size: .
CDR3 length: 13
V gene: TRBV28
CDR3 protein: CASGRGQGHEQYF
CDR3 DNA: TGTGCCAGCGGCCGAGGACAGGGCCACGAGCAGTACTTC

D gene: TRBD1
J gene: TRBJ1-2
clone size: few
CDR3 length: 15
V gene: TRBV6-5
CDR3 protein: CASSYGADRGYGYTF
CDR3 DNA: TGTGCCAGCAGTTACGGGGCGGACAGGGGCTATGGCTACACCTTC

D gene: .
J gene: TRBJ2-3
clone size: .
CDR3 length: 12
V gene: TRBV5-4
CDR3 protein: CASSSPTDTQYF
CDR3 DNA: TGTGCCAGCAGCTCCCCCACAGATACGCAGTATTTT

D gene: TRBD1
J gene: TRBJ1-5
clone size: few
CDR3 length: 14
V gene: TRBV28
CDR3 protein: CASSSDRGRQPQHF
CDR3 DNA: TGTGCCAGCAGCTCCGATAGGGGGCGGCAGCCCCAGCATTTT

D gene: .
J gene: TRBJ2-3
clone size: .
CDR3 length: 16
V gene: TRBV25-1
CDR3 protein: CASRGGGTVFPDTQYF
CDR3 DNA: TGTGCCAGCAGGGGCGGGGGGACAGTGTTCCCAGATACGCAGTATTTC

D gene: TRBD1
J gene: TRBJ1-2
clone size: few
CDR3 length: 14
V gene: TRBV7-8
CDR3 protein: CASSSGTGNYGYTF
CDR3 DNA: TGTGCCAGCAGCTCCGGGACAGGGAACTATGGCTACACCTTC